These 5 T cell receptor beta chains originate from one sample sequenced in a study of T cells in localized non-small cell lung cancer. Sequenced by immunoSEQ multiplex PCR; TCRdb stores in-frame clones only, minus some. The repertoire holds approximately 54,000 clones, with 80% to 90% as singletons. This specimen consisted of peripheral blood, obtained before any cancer treatment. These receptor sequences come from a woman aged 40-69 years with stage I lung adenocarcinoma.

In DNA form, the CDR3 reads TGTGCCTGGAGTAGAGACAGGGGGCGACTAAACCTTAATGAAAAACTGTTTTTT. The encoded protein is CAWSRDRGRLNLNEKLFF. This chain uses TRBV30 with TRBJ1-4; TRBD1 aligns across 10 bases. The V and J ends lost 2 bases and 4 bases, in that order; junction bases with no gene match: 13. This CDR3 has 18 amino acids. Germline V lookup: CDR1 GTSNPN, CDR2 SVGIG (reference sequence).

The rearrangement joins TRBV5-4 to TRBJ2-3; D might be TRBD1 or TRBD2, each matching 5 bases. The germline gives CDR1 SGHNT, CDR2 YYREEE (reference sequence). With 2 bases removed from V and 4 bases from J, the gap between germline ends came to 8 bases. This CDR3 has 13 residues. CDR3 coding DNA: TGTGCCAGCAGCTTACGGGGCCCAGATACGCAGTATTTT. It yields the protein CASSLRGPDTQYF.

The V and J genes are TRBV4-1 and TRBJ1-2; no reliable D call. V gave up 3 bases and J gave up 8 bases, with 19 bases separating them. The CDR3 has 15 residues. Germline CDR1 and CDR2: MGHRA and YSYEKL. CDR3 sequence (DNA): TGCGCCAGCAGCCACCTATTAGACGGGCTTGGAGGCTACACCTTC. It is translated as CASSHLLDGLGGYTF.

The V gene is TRBV2, the J gene TRBJ1-2; D might be TRBD1 (5 bases). The CDR3 is 15 amino acids. Germline values: CDR1 SNHLY, CDR2 FYNNEI. Deletions cut 6 bases from V and 3 bases from J, with 17 bases between. The CDR3 spells CASSFNGARDYGYTF. For the CDR3, the DNA is TGTGCCAGCAGCTTCAACGGGGCAAGGGACTATGGCTACACCTTC.

This chain links TRBV18 with TRBJ2-1, with 7 bases matching TRBD2. CDR1 KGHSH and CDR2 LQKENI come from the germline V gene. CDR3 size: 14 residues. Germline trimming cut 3 bases from V and 2 bases from J; bases unmatched to any gene: 1. CDR3 in amino acids: CASSPRGAYNEQFF. CDR3 sequence (DNA): TGTGCCAGCTCACCTCGGGGGGCCTACAATGAGCAGTTCTTC.